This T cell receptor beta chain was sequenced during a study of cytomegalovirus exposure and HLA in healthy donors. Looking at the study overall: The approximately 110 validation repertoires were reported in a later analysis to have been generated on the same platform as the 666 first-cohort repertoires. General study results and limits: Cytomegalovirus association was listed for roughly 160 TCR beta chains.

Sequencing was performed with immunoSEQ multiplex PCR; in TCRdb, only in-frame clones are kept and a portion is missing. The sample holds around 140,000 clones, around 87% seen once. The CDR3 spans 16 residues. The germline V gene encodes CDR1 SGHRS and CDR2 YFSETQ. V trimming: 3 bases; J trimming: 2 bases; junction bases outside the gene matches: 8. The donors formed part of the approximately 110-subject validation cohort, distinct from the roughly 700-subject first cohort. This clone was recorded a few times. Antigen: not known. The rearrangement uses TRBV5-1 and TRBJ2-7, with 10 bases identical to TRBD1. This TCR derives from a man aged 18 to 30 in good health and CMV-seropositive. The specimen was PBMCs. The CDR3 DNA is TGCGCCAGCAGCTCGCCGAGGACAGGGGGAACCTACGAGCAGTACTTC. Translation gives CASSSPRTGGTYEQYF.